This TCR beta chain is from a study of blood T cell repertoires in COVID-19. TCRdb keeps only in-frame clones here, not all; method: immunoSEQ multiplex PCR. The sample yields roughly 60,000 clones, 75% to 90% seen once. This clone was found once. Trimming cost V 5 bases and J 6 bases; bases outside gene matches: 12. The CDR3 runs to 16 residues. The germline V gene has CDR1 SGHAT and CDR2 FQNNGV. The TCR sequence derives from a man of 80 years or more with acute or convalescent COVID-19. The rearrangement joins TRBV11-2 to TRBJ1-1, with TRBD1 identical over 10 bases. Sequenced input: peripheral blood. For the CDR3, the DNA is TGTGCCAGCAGCCGAAACGCGGGACAGGGGTGGGCTGAAGCTTTCTTT. Protein sequence: CASSRNAGQGWAEAFF. The entire variable domain, with the rest obtained from reference TRBV11-2 and TRBJ1-1, is as follows: EAGVAQSPRYKIIEKRQSVAFWCNPISGHATLYWYQQILGQGPKLLIQFQNNGVVDDSQLPKDRFSAERLKGVDSTLKIQPAKLEDSAVYLCASSRNAGQGWAEAFFGQGTRLTVV.